This T cell receptor (beta chain) was profiled in a study of blood T cell repertoires in COVID-19. Study in general: The cDNA or gDNA used as material had been derived from T cells, B-cell-depleted T cells, or PBMCs.

In the original processing: The authors estimated nucleated cell counts from reference gene primer amplification. Generated by immunoSEQ multiplex PCR, the TCRdb table keeps only in-frame clones and is missing some. V, J and clone size are those of that table, while D and trimming were read from the DNA. The data hold approximately 330,000 clones, with 70% to 90% observed a single time. The sequenced material came from peripheral blood. This receptor was obtained from a woman between 45 and 65 years old with active or convalescent COVID-19.

The CDR3 is CASSLNWGGGNQPQHF. Here the CDR3 DNA reads TGTGCCAGCAGCTTGAATTGGGGAGGGGGCAATCAGCCCCAGCATTTT. This chain connects TRBV7-2 to TRBJ1-5; tentative D call: TRBD1 (5 bases). The germline V and J ends were trimmed by 3 bases and 2 bases, with 14 bases remaining between them. The CDR3 loop spans 16 amino acids. The germline V gene has CDR1 SGHTA and CDR2 FQGNSA.